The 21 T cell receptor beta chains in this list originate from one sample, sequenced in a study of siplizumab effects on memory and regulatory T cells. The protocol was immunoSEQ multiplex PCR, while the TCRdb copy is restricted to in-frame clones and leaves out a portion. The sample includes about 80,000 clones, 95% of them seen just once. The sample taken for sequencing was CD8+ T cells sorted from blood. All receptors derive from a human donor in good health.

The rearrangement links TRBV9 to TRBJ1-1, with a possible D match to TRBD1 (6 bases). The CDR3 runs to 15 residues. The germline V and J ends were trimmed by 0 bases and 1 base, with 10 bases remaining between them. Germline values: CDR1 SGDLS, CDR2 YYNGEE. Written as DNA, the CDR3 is TGTGCCAGCAGCGTAGCGGGACAACCGAACACTGAAGCTTTCTTT. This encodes CASSVAGQPNTEAFF.

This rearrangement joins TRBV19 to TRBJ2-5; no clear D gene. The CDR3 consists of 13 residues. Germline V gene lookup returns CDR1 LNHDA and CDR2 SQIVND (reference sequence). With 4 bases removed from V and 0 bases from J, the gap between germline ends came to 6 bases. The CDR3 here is CASSNSYQETQYF. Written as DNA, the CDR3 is TGTGCCAGTAGTAATTCTTACCAAGAGACCCAGTACTTC. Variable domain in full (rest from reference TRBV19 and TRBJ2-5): DGGITQSPKYLFRKEGQNVTLSCEQNLNHDAMYWYRQDPGQGLRLIYYSQIVNDFQKGDIAEGYSVSREKKESFPLTVTSAQKNPTAFYLCASSNSYQETQYFGPGTRLLVL.

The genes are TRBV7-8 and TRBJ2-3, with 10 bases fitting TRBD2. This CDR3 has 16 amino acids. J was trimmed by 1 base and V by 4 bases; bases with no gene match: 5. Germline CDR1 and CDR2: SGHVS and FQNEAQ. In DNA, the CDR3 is TGTGCCAGCAGCTCCCTAGCGGGAGTGGGCACAGATACGCAGTATTTT. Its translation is CASSSLAGVGTDTQYF.

CDR3 loop: CATGGLGTGIYEQYF. The CDR3 nucleotides are TGTGCCACCGGGGGGCTCGGGACAGGAATTTACGAGCAGTACTTC. The rearrangement joins TRBV27 to TRBJ2-7, with a tentative D call TRBD1 (8 bases). Deletions cut 10 bases from V and 4 bases from J, with 23 bases between. Germline loops: CDR1 MNHEY, CDR2 SMNVEV (reference sequence). The CDR3 contains 15 residues.

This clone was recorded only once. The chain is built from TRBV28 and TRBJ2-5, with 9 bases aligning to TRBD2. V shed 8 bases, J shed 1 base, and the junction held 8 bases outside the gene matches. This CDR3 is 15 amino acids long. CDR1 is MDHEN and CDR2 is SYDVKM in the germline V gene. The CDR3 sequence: CASVETSGGQETQYF. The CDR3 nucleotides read TGTGCCAGCGTGGAGACTAGCGGAGGCCAAGAGACCCAGTACTTC.

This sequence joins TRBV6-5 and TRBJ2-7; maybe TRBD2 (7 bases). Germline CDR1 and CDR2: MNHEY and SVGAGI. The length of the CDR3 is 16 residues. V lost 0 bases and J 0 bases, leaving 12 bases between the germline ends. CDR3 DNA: TGTGCCAGCAGTTACTCGACCCGGGGGGCCTCCTACGAGCAGTACTTC. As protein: CASSYSTRGASYEQYF.

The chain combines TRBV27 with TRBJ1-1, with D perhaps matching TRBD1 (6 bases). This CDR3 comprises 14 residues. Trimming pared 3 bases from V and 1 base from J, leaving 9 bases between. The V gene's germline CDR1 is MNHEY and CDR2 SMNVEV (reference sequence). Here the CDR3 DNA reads TGTGCCAGCAGTTTGGGGGGCTCGAACACTGAAGCTTTCTTT. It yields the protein CASSLGGSNTEAFF.

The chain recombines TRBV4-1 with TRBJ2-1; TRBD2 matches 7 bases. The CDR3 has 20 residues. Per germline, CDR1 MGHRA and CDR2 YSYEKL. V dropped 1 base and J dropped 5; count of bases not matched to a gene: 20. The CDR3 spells CASSQVGWDGGTILHNEQFF. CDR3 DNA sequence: TGCGCCAGCAGCCAAGTTGGCTGGGATGGGGGGACTATCCTCCACAATGAGCAGTTCTTC.

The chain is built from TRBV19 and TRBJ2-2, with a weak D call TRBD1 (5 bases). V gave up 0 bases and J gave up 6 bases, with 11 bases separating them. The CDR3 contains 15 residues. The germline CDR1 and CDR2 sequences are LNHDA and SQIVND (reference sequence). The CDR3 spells CASSIDQGRAGELFF. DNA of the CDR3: TGTGCCAGTAGTATAGACCAGGGAAGGGCCGGGGAGCTGTTTTTT.

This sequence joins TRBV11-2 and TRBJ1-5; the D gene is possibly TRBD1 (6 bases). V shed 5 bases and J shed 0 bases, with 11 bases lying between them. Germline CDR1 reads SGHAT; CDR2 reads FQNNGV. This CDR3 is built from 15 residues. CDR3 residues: CASSSGQYSNQPQHF. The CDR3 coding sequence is TGTGCCAGCAGCAGTGGACAGTATAGCAATCAGCCCCAGCATTTT.

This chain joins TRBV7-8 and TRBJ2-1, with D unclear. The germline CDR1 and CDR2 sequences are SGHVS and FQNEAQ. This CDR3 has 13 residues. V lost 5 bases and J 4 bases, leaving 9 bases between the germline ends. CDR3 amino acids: CASSLSRYNEQFF. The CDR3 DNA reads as TGTGCCAGCAGCCTAAGCAGGTACAATGAGCAGTTCTTC.

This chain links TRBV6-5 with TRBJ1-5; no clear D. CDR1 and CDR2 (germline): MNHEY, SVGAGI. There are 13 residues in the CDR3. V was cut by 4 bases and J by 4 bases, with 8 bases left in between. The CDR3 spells CASSSVQNQPQHF. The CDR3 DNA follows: TGTGCCAGCAGTTCCGTCCAAAATCAGCCCCAGCATTTT.

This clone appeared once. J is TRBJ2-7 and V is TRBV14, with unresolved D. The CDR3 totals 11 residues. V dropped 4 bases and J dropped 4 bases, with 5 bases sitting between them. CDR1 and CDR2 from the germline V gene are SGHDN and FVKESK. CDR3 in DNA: TGTGCCAGCAGCCCAGGTTACGAGCAGTACTTC. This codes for CASSPGYEQYF.

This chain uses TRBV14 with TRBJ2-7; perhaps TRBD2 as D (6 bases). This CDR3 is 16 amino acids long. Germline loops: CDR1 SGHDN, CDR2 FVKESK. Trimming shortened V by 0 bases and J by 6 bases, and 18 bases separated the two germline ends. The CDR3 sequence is CASSQETGVGSLEQYF. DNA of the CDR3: TGTGCCAGCAGCCAAGAAACGGGAGTAGGGTCGCTCGAGCAGTACTTC.

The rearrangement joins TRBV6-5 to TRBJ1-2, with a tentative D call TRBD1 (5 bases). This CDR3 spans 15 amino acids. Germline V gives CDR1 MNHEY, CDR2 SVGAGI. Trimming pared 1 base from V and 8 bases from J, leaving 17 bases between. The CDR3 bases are TGTGCCAGCAGTTACTTGGGGGAGACCGTAGGAGGCTACACCTTC. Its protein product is CASSYLGETVGGYTF.

This CDR3 is CASSMSGTGGANTEAFF. CDR3 in DNA: TGTGCCAGCAGCATGTCCGGGACAGGGGGCGCGAACACTGAAGCTTTCTTT. This sequence joins TRBV21-1 and TRBJ1-1; TRBD1 was called by the table and not checked on the DNA. TRBV21-1 is termed a pseudogene. The CDR3 totals 17 residues.

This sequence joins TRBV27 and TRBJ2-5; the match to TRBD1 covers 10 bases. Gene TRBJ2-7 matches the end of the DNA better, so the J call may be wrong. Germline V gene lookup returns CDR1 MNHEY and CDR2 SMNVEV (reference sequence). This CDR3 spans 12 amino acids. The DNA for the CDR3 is TGTGCCAGCAAGGGACAGGGGACCGAGCAGTACTTC. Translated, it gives CASKGQGTEQYF.

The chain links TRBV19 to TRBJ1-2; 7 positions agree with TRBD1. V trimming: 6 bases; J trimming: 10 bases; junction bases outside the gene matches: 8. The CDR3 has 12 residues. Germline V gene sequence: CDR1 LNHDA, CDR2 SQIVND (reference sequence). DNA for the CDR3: TGTGCCAGTAGCGAGGGGGCGCAGTCCTACACCTTC. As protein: CASSEGAQSYTF.

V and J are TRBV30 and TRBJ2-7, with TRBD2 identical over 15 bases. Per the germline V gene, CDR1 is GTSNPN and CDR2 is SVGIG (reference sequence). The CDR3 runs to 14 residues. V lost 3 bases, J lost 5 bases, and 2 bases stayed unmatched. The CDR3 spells CAWRGLAGGHEQYF. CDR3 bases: TGTGCCTGGAGGGGACTAGCGGGAGGCCACGAGCAGTACTTC.

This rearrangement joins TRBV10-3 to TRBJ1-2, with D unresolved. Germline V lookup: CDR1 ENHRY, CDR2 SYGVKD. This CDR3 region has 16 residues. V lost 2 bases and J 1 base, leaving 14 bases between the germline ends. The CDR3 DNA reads TGTGCCATCAGTGAGGGGTTTGCGCAGGTTAACTATGGCTACACCTTC. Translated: CAISEGFAQVNYGYTF.

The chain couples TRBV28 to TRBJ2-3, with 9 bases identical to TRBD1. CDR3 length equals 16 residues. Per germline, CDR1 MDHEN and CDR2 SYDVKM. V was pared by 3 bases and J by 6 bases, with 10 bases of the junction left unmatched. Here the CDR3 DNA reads TGTGCCAGCAGTTTTCAACCCGGGACAGGGTATGATACGCAGTATTTT. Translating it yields CASSFQPGTGYDTQYF.